This T cell receptor beta chain originates from a study of blood T cell repertoires in COVID-19. Study-wide context: Collection of acute and convalescent COVID-19 samples took place in the United States, Italy and Spain. T cells, B-cell-depleted T cells, or PBMCs supplied cDNA or gDNA.

Source study methods: Nucleated cell counts were estimated from reference gene primer amplification. Clones were read by immunoSEQ multiplex PCR, and TCRdb kept only the in-frame ones, dropping some. The D gene and trimming were derived from the DNA, and the V and J assignments and clone size from that table. The data hold 150,000 to 200,000 clones, with approximately 85% observed a single time. V gave up 5 bases and J gave up 5 bases, with 22 bases separating them. CDR3 size: 16 residues. Germline lookup yields CDR1 SGHKS and CDR2 YYEKEE (reference sequence). This rearrangement joins TRBV5-5 to TRBJ1-2, with D possibly TRBD1 on 6 matching bases. The sequence derives from a woman aged 55 to 70 with acute or convalescent COVID-19. What was sequenced was peripheral blood. CDR3 coding DNA: TGTGCCAGCAGGTACGGGACCGGACAGATCTTTTATGGCTACACCTTC. Translation: CASRYGTGQIFYGYTF.